Below are 31 T cell receptor beta chains sequenced from a single sample in a study of T cells of healthy individuals. MiXCR was run by TCRdb on the 5' RACE reads, yielding one entry per CDR3 protein. The repertoire holds about 100,000 distinct CDR3 sequences, with approximately 15% as singletons. These receptors all stem from a human donor in good health.

The rearrangement uses TRBV20-1 and TRBJ2-3; D uncertain. Per germline, CDR1 DFQATT and CDR2 SNEGSKA (reference sequence). Trimming removed 6 bases from V and 4 bases from J, with 11 bases in between. This CDR3 region has 12 residues. CDR3 residues: CSATIRSDTQYF. The CDR3 nucleotides read TGCAGTGCGACAATCCGGTCAGATACGCAGTATTTT.

This clonotype has a handful of counts. This chain joins TRBV28 and TRBJ2-3, with no clear D. V was pared by 6 bases and J by 1 base, with 11 bases between. The CDR3 sequence is 14 residues long. The V gene's germline CDR1 is MDHEN and CDR2 SYDVKM. CDR3 nucleotides: TGTGCCAGCAGGTTAGGCGGCGGCACAGATACGCAGTATTTT. Translation: CASRLGGGTDTQYF.

The chain joins TRBV5-1 to TRBJ2-1; possible D gene TRBD1, 6 bases. With 5 bases removed from V and 7 bases from J, the gap between germline ends came to 19 bases. The CDR3 runs 15 residues. CDR1 and CDR2 from the germline V gene are SGHRS and YFSETQ. CDR3 in amino acids: CASRPGQGLGNEQFF. For the CDR3, the DNA is TGCGCCAGCAGGCCAGGGCAGGGGTTAGGAAATGAGCAGTTCTTC.

The rearrangement links TRBV30 to TRBJ1-3; D not resolved. V lost 3 bases and J 0 bases, leaving 15 bases between the germline ends. The CDR3 length is 16 residues. Germline V CDR1 and CDR2: GTSNPN, SVGIG (reference sequence). The CDR3 DNA sequence: TGTGCCTGGAGCTCCTCCTGGCAGGACTCTGGAAACACCATATATTTT. This gives the protein CAWSSSWQDSGNTIYF.

The chain is built from TRBV5-1 and TRBJ1-2, with D possibly being TRBD1 (5 bases). Looked up from germline, CDR1 is SGHRS and CDR2 is YFSETQ. With 2 bases removed from V and 6 bases from J, the gap between germline ends came to 8 bases. CDR3 length: 12 amino acids. CDR3 sequence: CASSFTGDGYTF. Written as DNA, the CDR3 is TGCGCCAGCAGCTTTACAGGAGATGGCTACACCTTC.

The chain has TRBV2 and TRBJ2-3, with TRBD2 matching 9 bases. This CDR3 is 15 amino acids long. Unmatched junction bases numbered 7, after V lost 2 bases and J lost 7 bases. The germline V gene has CDR1 SNHLY and CDR2 FYNNEI. CDR3: CASSESSGSTNTQYF. The CDR3 nucleotides are TGTGCCAGCAGTGAAAGTAGCGGGAGTACTAATACGCAGTATTTT.

This clonotype has more than one count but fewer than ten. This chain connects TRBV6-1 to TRBJ2-7; D is unresolved. The length of the CDR3 is 15 residues. Germline lookup yields CDR1 MNHNS and CDR2 SASEGT. Trimming cost V 0 bases and J 4 bases, with 13 bases left between them. The CDR3 loop reads CASSEAVRSAYEQYF. The DNA of the CDR3 is TGTGCCAGCAGTGAAGCGGTCAGGTCCGCATACGAGCAGTACTTC.

V gene TRBV5-1 combines with J gene TRBJ2-7; TRBD2 matches at 12 bases. The CDR3 contains 16 residues. With V trimmed by 4 bases and J by 0 bases, 5 bases remained unmatched. CDR1 and CDR2 (germline): SGHRS, YFSETQ. The CDR3 DNA follows: TGCGCCAGCAGCAGAGGACTAGCGGGAAGCTCCTACGAGCAGTACTTC. Amino acid sequence: CASSRGLAGSSYEQYF.

The chain joins TRBV7-9 to TRBJ1-1, with a tentative D call TRBD1 (6 bases). V shed 0 bases and J shed 0 bases, with 8 bases lying between them. Germline CDR1 and CDR2: SEHNR and FQNEAQ (reference sequence). The CDR3 has 15 residues. The CDR3: CASSLARTVNTEAFF. In DNA form, the CDR3 reads TGTGCCAGCAGCTTAGCGAGGACAGTGAACACTGAAGCTTTCTTT.

CDR3 sequence: CASSLQGSQPQHF. The CDR3 DNA reads TGTGCCAGCAGTCTGCAGGGTAGTCAGCCCCAGCATTTT. The chain combines TRBV28 with TRBJ1-5, with TRBD1 as a possible D gene (5 bases). Germline-derived CDR1 and CDR2 are MDHEN and SYDVKM. This CDR3 has 13 residues. V lost 5 bases and J lost 6, with 11 bases in between.

This clonotype was observed at least ten times. The CDR3: CSAPDESSYNEQFF. DNA of the CDR3: TGCAGTGCACCGGACGAGAGCTCCTACAATGAGCAGTTCTTC. The chain joins TRBV20-1 to TRBJ2-1; D uncertain. The V and J ends lost 6 bases and 0 bases respectively, with 12 bases between them. Germline CDR1 DFQATT, CDR2 SNEGSKA (reference sequence). This CDR3 contains 14 residues.

This sequence joins TRBV20-1 and TRBJ1-1; D not certain. There are 13 residues in the CDR3. Germline values: CDR1 DFQATT, CDR2 SNEGSKA (reference sequence). The V and J ends lost 5 bases and 6 bases respectively, with 16 bases between them. The CDR3 loop is CSAPTGNGAEAFF. Here the CDR3 DNA reads TGCAGTGCTCCGACGGGGAACGGAGCTGAAGCTTTCTTT.

CDR3 coding DNA: TGCAGTGCTGCGGGAAGGGGGCTGGGGGAGCAGTACTTC. Its translation: CSAAGRGLGEQYF. The rearrangement links TRBV20-1 to TRBJ2-7, with a weak D call TRBD1 (7 bases). V was trimmed by 5 bases and J by 7 bases, leaving 18 bases between them. This CDR3 has 13 residues. CDR1 is DFQATT, CDR2 SNEGSKA, per germline (reference sequence).

V is TRBV5-1 and J is TRBJ2-2; a possible D gene is TRBD1 (6 bases). CDR3 length equals 15 residues. The V end was cut by 4 bases, the J end by 5 bases, with 15 bases between. Germline V gene sequence: CDR1 SGHRS, CDR2 YFSETQ. In DNA form, the CDR3 reads TGCGCCAGCAGCGAGACACACAGGGAGACCGGGGAGCTGTTTTTT. It translates to CASSETHRETGELFF. The complete variable domain, with remaining parts taken from reference TRBV5-1 and TRBJ2-2, reads KAGVTQTPRYLIKTRGQQVTLSCSPISGHRSVSWYQQTPGQGLQFLFEYFSETQRNKGNFPGRFSGRQFSNSRSEMNVSTLELGDSALYLCASSETHRETGELFFGEGSRLTVL.

The rearrangement joins TRBV6-6 to TRBJ2-5; TRBD1 might be the D (6 bases). The CDR3 consists of 13 residues. V was shortened by 5 bases and J by 5 bases, with 12 bases between the two germline ends. From germline, CDR1 is MNHNY and CDR2 SVGAGI (reference sequence). CDR3 sequence reads: CASSLDSFETQYF. CDR3 nucleotides: TGTGCCAGCAGTCTGGACAGTTTCGAGACCCAGTACTTC.

This clonotype was seen more than once but under ten times. The J gene is TRBJ2-7, the V gene TRBV20-1, with 12 bases aligning to TRBD1. The CDR3 sequence is 14 residues long. Germline trimming cut 2 bases from V and 5 bases from J; bases unmatched to any gene: 4. Germline assignment: CDR1 DFQATT and CDR2 SNEGSKA (reference sequence). CDR3 amino acids: CSARRGQGANEQYF. The CDR3 DNA follows: TGCAGTGCTAGAAGGGGACAGGGGGCCAACGAGCAGTACTTC.

The table lists this clonotype with many counts. V usage is TRBV28 and J usage is TRBJ1-5; D call uncertain. Per germline, CDR1 MDHEN and CDR2 SYDVKM. V shed 1 base and J shed 0 bases, with 7 bases lying between them. The CDR3 runs 15 residues. The CDR3 nucleotides read TGTGCCAGCAGTTTATCCAGTCATAGCAATCAGCCCCAGCATTTT. It codes for CASSLSSHSNQPQHF.

Here the CDR3 reads CASSLTINSNQPQHF. For the CDR3, the DNA is TGTGCCAGCAGCTTAACAATCAATAGCAATCAGCCCCAGCATTTT. The chain combines TRBV7-2 with TRBJ1-5, with D unresolved. Germline CDR1 SGHTA, CDR2 FQGNSA. Trimming pared 2 bases from V and 0 bases from J, leaving 8 bases between. This CDR3 is built from 15 residues.

This chain links TRBV19 with TRBJ2-3; D is perhaps TRBD1 (5 bases). Germline values: CDR1 LNHDA, CDR2 SQIVND (reference sequence). Between the trimmed V and J ends, which lost 5 bases and 4 bases, there was a span of 16 bases. The CDR3 covers 15 residues. The CDR3 spells CASSGQGVIADTQYF. The CDR3 DNA sequence: TGTGCCAGTAGTGGGCAGGGTGTGATTGCAGATACGCAGTATTTT. The full variable domain, with the rest looked up from reference TRBV19 and TRBJ2-3, is DGGITQSPKYLFRKEGQNVTLSCEQNLNHDAMYWYRQDPGQGLRLIYYSQIVNDFQKGDIAEGYSVSREKKESFPLTVTSAQKNPTAFYLCASSGQGVIADTQYFGPGTRLTVL.

The J gene is TRBJ2-3, the V gene TRBV20-1, with D possibly TRBD2 on 5 matching bases. The germline CDR1 and CDR2 sequences are DFQATT and SNEGSKA (reference sequence). Trimming shortened V by 6 bases and J by 1 base, and 17 bases separated the two germline ends. The CDR3 spans 15 residues. Here the CDR3 reads CSAPPLVTGTDTQYF. In DNA form, the CDR3 reads TGCAGTGCCCCCCCACTAGTAACGGGCACAGATACGCAGTATTTT.

The chain employs TRBV27 and TRBJ2-3, with 10 nucleotides matching TRBD1. Germline V CDR1 and CDR2: MNHEY, SMNVEV (reference sequence). The CDR3 extends over 15 amino acids. Losses at the gene ends were 7 bases for V and 5 bases for J; bases not matched to a gene: 9. CDR3 coding DNA: TGTGCCAGCAAACAGTGGGGACAGGGGTTAGATACGCAGTATTTT. Its translation: CASKQWGQGLDTQYF.

V is TRBV2 and J is TRBJ2-3; no clear D gene. CDR3 length: 14 residues. The germline V and J ends were trimmed by 4 bases and 6 bases, with 14 bases remaining between them. Germline CDR1 reads SNHLY; CDR2 reads FYNNEI. The CDR3 DNA reads TGTGCCAGCAGTGTGGAACTCGCCACGGATACGCAGTATTTT. Its translation is CASSVELATDTQYF.

The chain uses TRBV5-1 and TRBJ2-3; D possibly uses TRBD1 or TRBD2 (5 bases each). Germline V CDR1 and CDR2: SGHRS, YFSETQ. Trimming took off 3 bases at V and 8 bases at J, with 13 bases between the two ends. The CDR3 sequence is 13 residues long. CDR3 loop: CASSWDPAGTQYF. The CDR3 nucleotides are TGCGCCAGCAGCTGGGACCCGGCGGGTACGCAGTATTTT.

This clonotype showed up just a few times. This rearrangement joins TRBV28 to TRBJ2-3; D gene uncertain. The V end was cut by 5 bases, the J end by 6 bases, with 15 bases between. CDR1 is MDHEN and CDR2 is SYDVKM in the germline V gene. The CDR3 runs 14 residues. CDR3 loop: CASSPLFLRDTQYF. CDR3 DNA sequence: TGTGCCAGCAGTCCTCTCTTTCTGAGGGATACGCAGTATTTT.

This clonotype was observed a handful of times. J is TRBJ2-5 and V is TRBV5-1, with 9 bases matching TRBD2. The CDR3 is made up of 13 amino acids. Germline lookup yields CDR1 SGHRS and CDR2 YFSETQ. V gave up 2 bases and J gave up 13 bases; unmatched junction bases: 9. In DNA, the CDR3 is TGCGCCAGCAGCTTAAGCGGGGGGTCCCCCCTGTACTTC. Its protein product is CASSLSGGSPLYF. Combining the CDR3 with reference TRBV5-1 and TRBJ2-5 gives the whole variable domain KAGVTQTPRYLIKTRGQQVTLSCSPISGHRSVSWYQQTPGQGLQFLFEYFSETQRNKGNFPGRFSGRQFSNSRSEMNVSTLELGDSALYLCASSLSGGSPLYFGPGTRLLVL.

V is TRBV6-5 and J is TRBJ1-6; TRBD1 aligns across 7 bases. J gave up 11 bases and V 6 bases, and 7 bases lay outside the gene matches. The CDR3 is 13 amino acids. CDR1 MNHEY and CDR2 SVGAGI come from the germline V gene. CDR3 residues: CASRGQTPAPLHF. CDR3 bases: TGTGCCAGCAGGGGACAGACACCCGCACCCCTCCACTTT.

This clonotype was seen a few times. This chain links TRBV9 with TRBJ2-1, with a tentative D call TRBD2 (6 bases). This CDR3 has 14 residues. Germline values: CDR1 SGDLS, CDR2 YYNGEE. Trimming shortened V by 3 bases and J by 5 bases, and 12 bases separated the two germline ends. CDR3 sequence (DNA): TGTGCCAGCAGCGCCCGGACTAACGACAATGAGCAGTTCTTC. It encodes CASSARTNDNEQFF.

This clonotype was detected only a few times. The V gene is TRBV2, the J gene TRBJ1-1; D remains unclear. With 6 bases removed from V and 1 base from J, the gap between germline ends came to 0 bases. The germline CDR1 and CDR2 sequences are SNHLY and FYNNEI. The CDR3 consists of 10 residues. DNA for the CDR3: TGTGCCAGCAGGAACACTGAAGCTTTCTTT. Residues: CASRNTEAFF. The complete variable domain, with remaining parts taken from reference TRBV2 and TRBJ1-1, reads EPEVTQTPSHQVTQMGQEVILRCVPISNHLYFYWYRQILGQKVEFLVSFYNNEISEKSEIFDDQFSVERPDGSNFTLKIRSTKLEDSAMYFCASRNTEAFFGQGTRLTVV.

At least ten counts were recorded for this clonotype. The rearrangement links TRBV10-3 to TRBJ2-7, with D perhaps matching TRBD2 (6 bases). Germline V gives CDR1 ENHRY, CDR2 SYGVKD. V dropped 10 bases and J dropped 6 bases, with 16 bases sitting between them. There are 12 residues in the CDR3. CDR3 in DNA: TGTGCCACCACATCGGGAGATTTCGAGCAGTACTTC. Protein sequence: CATTSGDFEQYF.

This clonotype was seen a handful of times. The V and J genes are TRBV28 and TRBJ2-1; D is perhaps TRBD2 (6 bases). The CDR3 spans 13 residues. The germline CDR1 and CDR2 sequences are MDHEN and SYDVKM. V dropped 5 bases and J dropped 16 bases, with 21 bases sitting between them. CDR3 nucleotides: TGTGCCAGCAGTGGGACCGCTAATATGGGGGGATTCTTC. Protein product: CASSGTANMGGFF.

For this clonotype: Relative to the germline gene, one junction end is altered; a read error may explain this. The chain carries TRBV10-3 and TRBJ1-3; a weak D match, TRBD1 (6 bases). This CDR3 comprises 15 residues. CDR1 ENHRY and CDR2 SYGVKD come from the germline V gene. CDR3 in DNA: TGTGCCACCGAACAGGGATCCACTTCTGGAGACACCATATATTTT. It yields the protein CATEQGSTSGDTIYF.